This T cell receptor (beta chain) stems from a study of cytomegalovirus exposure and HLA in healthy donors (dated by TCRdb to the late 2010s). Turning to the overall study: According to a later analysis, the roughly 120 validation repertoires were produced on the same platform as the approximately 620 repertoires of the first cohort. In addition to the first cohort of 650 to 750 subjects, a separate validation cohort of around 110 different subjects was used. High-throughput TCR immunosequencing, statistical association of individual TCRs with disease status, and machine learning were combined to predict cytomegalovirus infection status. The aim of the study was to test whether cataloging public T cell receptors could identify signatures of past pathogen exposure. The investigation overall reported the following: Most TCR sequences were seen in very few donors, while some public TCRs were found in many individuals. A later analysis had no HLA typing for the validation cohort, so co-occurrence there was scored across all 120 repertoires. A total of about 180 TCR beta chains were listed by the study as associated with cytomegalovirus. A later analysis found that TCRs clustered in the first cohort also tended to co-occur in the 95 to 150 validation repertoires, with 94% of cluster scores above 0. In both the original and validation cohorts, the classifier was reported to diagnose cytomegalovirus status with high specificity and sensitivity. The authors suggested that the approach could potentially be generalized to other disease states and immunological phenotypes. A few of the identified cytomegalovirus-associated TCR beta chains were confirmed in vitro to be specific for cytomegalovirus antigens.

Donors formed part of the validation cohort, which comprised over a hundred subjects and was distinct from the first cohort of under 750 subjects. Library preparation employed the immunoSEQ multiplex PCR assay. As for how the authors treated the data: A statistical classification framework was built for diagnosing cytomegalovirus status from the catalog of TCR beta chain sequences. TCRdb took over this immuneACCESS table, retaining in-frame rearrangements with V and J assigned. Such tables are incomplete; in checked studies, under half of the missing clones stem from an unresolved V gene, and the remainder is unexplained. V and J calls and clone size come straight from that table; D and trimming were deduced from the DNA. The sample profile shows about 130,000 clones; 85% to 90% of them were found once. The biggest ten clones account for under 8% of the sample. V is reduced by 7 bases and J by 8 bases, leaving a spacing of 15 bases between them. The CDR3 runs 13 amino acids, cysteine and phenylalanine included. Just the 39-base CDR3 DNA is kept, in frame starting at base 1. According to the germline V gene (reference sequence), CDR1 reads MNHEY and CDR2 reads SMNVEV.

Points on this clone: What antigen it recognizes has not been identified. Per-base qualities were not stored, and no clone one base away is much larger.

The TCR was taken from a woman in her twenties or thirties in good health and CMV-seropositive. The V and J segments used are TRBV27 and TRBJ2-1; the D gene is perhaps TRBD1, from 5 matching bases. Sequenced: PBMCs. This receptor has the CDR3 CASIGLVGDEQFF. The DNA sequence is TGTGCCAGCATCGGGCTGGTAGGGGATGAGCAGTTCTTC.